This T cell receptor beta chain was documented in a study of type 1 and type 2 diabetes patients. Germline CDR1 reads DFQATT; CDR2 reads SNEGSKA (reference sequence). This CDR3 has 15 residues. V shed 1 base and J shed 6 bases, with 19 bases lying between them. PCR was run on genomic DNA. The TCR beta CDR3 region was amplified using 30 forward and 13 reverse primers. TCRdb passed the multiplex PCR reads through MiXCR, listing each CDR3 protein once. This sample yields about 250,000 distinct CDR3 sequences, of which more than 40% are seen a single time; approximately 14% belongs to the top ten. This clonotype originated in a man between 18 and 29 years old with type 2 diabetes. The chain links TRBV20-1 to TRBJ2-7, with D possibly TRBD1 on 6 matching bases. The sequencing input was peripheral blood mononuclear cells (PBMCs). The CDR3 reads CSARARFGTPLEQYF. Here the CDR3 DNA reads TGCAGTGCTAGAGCCAGGTTTGGGACACCTCTCGAGCAGTACTTC.